The 15 T cell receptor beta chains reported below all come from one sample, sequenced in a study of cytotoxic CD8 clonotypes in ibrutinib-treated CLL. TCRdb keeps only in-frame clones here, not all; method: immunoSEQ multiplex PCR. This repertoire shows roughly 220,000 clones, 70% found once; its top ten account for approximately 5.9%. The sample in question was PBMCs, obtained after 12 months of ibrutinib treatment. Receptors originate from a human donor with chronic lymphocytic leukemia.

This chain connects TRBV19 to TRBJ1-2, with unresolved D. The CDR3 has 14 amino acids. Germline V gives CDR1 LNHDA, CDR2 SQIVND (reference sequence). V lost 7 bases, J lost 8 bases, and 20 bases lay in between. The CDR3 DNA sequence: TGTGCCAGTACCCCATACTTTGACATAGGAGGCTACACCTTC. Its translation: CASTPYFDIGGYTF. The full variable domain, with the rest looked up from reference TRBV19 and TRBJ1-2, is DGGITQSPKYLFRKEGQNVTLSCEQNLNHDAMYWYRQDPGQGLRLIYYSQIVNDFQKGDIAEGYSVSREKKESFPLTVTSAQKNPTAFYLCASTPYFDIGGYTFGSGTRLTVV.

The V and J genes are TRBV5-1 and TRBJ2-3; no clear D. This CDR3 has 14 residues. Trimming removed 3 bases from V and 0 bases from J, with 8 bases in between. Germline CDR1 and CDR2: SGHRS and YFSETQ. The CDR3 reads CASSSGPSTDTQYF. The CDR3 bases are TGCGCCAGCAGCTCAGGACCGAGCACAGATACGCAGTATTTT.

The gene calls are TRBV27 and TRBJ2-3, with D tentatively TRBD2 (5 bases). Germline loops: CDR1 MNHEY, CDR2 SMNVEV (reference sequence). V gave up 5 bases and J gave up 6 bases, with 9 bases separating them. There are 12 residues in the CDR3. The CDR3 region has the DNA TGTGCCAGCAGTCCCCCGGGGGATACGCAGTATTTT. Encoded protein: CASSPPGDTQYF.

This chain joins TRBV12-5 and TRBJ2-7; D call uncertain. Trimming removed 7 bases from V and 0 bases from J, with 13 bases in between. CDR1 LGHNT and CDR2 FRNRAP come from the germline V gene. The CDR3 contains 14 residues. This CDR3 reads CASDNQSPSYEQYF. CDR3 sequence (DNA): TGTGCTAGTGATAACCAGTCGCCCTCCTACGAGCAGTACTTC.

The rearrangement links TRBV6-5 to TRBJ2-7; weak D call: TRBD1 (6 bases). The CDR3 is 13 residues long. Germline CDR1 MNHEY, CDR2 SVGAGI. Trimming stripped 7 bases from V and 0 bases from J, with 10 bases between. The CDR3 DNA follows: TGTGCCAGCACAGGACAGAGCTCCTACGAGCAGTACTTC. This gives the protein CASTGQSSYEQYF.

J is TRBJ1-5 and V is TRBV28, with D possibly matching TRBD1 (5 bases). Germline-derived CDR1 and CDR2 are MDHEN and SYDVKM. The CDR3 loop spans 14 amino acids. V was pared by 4 bases and J by 5 bases, with 12 bases between. The CDR3 spells CASSSAGAHQPQHF. CDR3 in DNA: TGTGCCAGCAGTTCCGCCGGGGCACATCAGCCCCAGCATTTT.

This clone was picked up a small number of times. The genes are TRBV27 and TRBJ1-4; unclear D gene. V lost 6 bases and J 6 bases, leaving 23 bases between the germline ends. The CDR3 is made up of 17 amino acids. CDR1 MNHEY and CDR2 SMNVEV come from the germline V gene (reference sequence). The chain's CDR3 is CASSPLISWVGDEKLFF. DNA of the CDR3: TGTGCCAGCAGCCCACTAATTTCATGGGTGGGTGATGAAAAACTGTTTTTT.

This chain links TRBV7-8 with TRBJ2-7, with a weak D call TRBD1 (5 bases). CDR3 size: 13 residues. CDR1 and CDR2 from the germline V gene are SGHVS and FQNEAQ. The V gene lost 4 bases and the J gene lost 7 bases, with 14 bases spanning the gap. This CDR3 is CASSSTHRTEQYF. The CDR3 DNA sequence: TGTGCCAGCAGCTCTACCCACAGGACGGAGCAGTACTTC.

The V and J genes are TRBV6-6 and TRBJ2-7; D not resolved. Trimming left V 7 bases short and J 5 bases short, with 21 bases between. This CDR3 contains 15 residues. CDR1 is MNHNY, CDR2 SVGAGI, per germline (reference sequence). This CDR3 is CASTTMPVRVDEQYF. Here the CDR3 DNA reads TGTGCCAGCACCACAATGCCCGTCCGCGTGGACGAGCAGTACTTC.

The rearrangement joins TRBV29-1 to TRBJ1-5; D gene unclear. Per germline, CDR1 SQVTM and CDR2 ANQGSEA. V lost 4 bases, J lost 3 bases, and 10 bases lay in between. The CDR3 sequence is 13 residues long. The CDR3 reads CSVGEQTNQPQHF. CDR3 nucleotides: TGCAGCGTTGGGGAACAGACCAATCAGCCCCAGCATTTT. The full variable domain, with the rest looked up from reference TRBV29-1 and TRBJ1-5, is SAVISQKPSRDICQRGTSLTIQCQVDSQVTMMFWYRQQPGQSLTLIATANQGSEATYESGFVIDKFPISRPNLTFSTLTVSNMSPEDSSIYLCSVGEQTNQPQHFGDGTRLSIL.

The J gene is TRBJ2-5, the V gene TRBV19, with D tentatively TRBD1 or TRBD2 (5 bases each). V lost 8 bases to trimming and J lost 1 base, with 11 bases between them. CDR1 is LNHDA and CDR2 is SQIVND in the germline V gene (reference sequence). This CDR3 spans 13 amino acids. CDR3: CASEGRLQETQYF. The CDR3 DNA follows: TGTGCCAGTGAGGGACGACTCCAAGAGACCCAGTACTTC.

In DNA form, the CDR3 reads TGTGCCAGCGGTAGCGGGAGGACGCTTAGCAATGAGCAGTTCTTC. Its protein product is CASGSGRTLSNEQFF. The V call is TRBV6-5, the J call TRBJ2-1; 10 bases are a match to TRBD2. The CDR3 sequence is 15 residues long. The trim removed 8 bases at V and 6 bases at J, leaving 10 bases unmatched. CDR1 is MNHEY, CDR2 SVGAGI, per germline.

The rearrangement joins TRBV9 to TRBJ1-1; 7 nucleotides agree with TRBD1. The CDR3 loop spans 15 amino acids. J gave up 7 bases and V 3 bases, and 12 bases lay outside the gene matches. The germline CDR1 and CDR2 sequences are SGDLS and YYNGEE. The CDR3 DNA is TGTGCCAGCAGCGAGAGGGGGACAGAGCTGGATGAAGCTTTCTTT. It codes for CASSERGTELDEAFF.

The chain carries TRBV6-6 and TRBJ2-7; 7 positions match TRBD2. The CDR3 sequence is 15 residues long. Looked up from germline, CDR1 is MNHNY and CDR2 is SVGAGI (reference sequence). V gave up 0 bases and J gave up 0 bases; unmatched junction bases: 2. This CDR3 is CASSYSSGHSYEQYF. The CDR3 nucleotides are TGTGCCAGCAGTTACTCTAGCGGGCACTCCTACGAGCAGTACTTC.

The chain has TRBV25-1 and TRBJ2-1, with D perhaps matching TRBD2 (5 bases). The V end lost 3 bases, the J end lost 5 bases, and 11 bases lay between the germline ends. The CDR3 is 14 residues long. In germline, CDR1 is MGHDK, CDR2 SYGVNS. CDR3 in DNA: TGTGCCAGCAGTGACCCCCCGGGGAACAATGAGCAGTTCTTC. Its protein is CASSDPPGNNEQFF.